What follows are 15 T cell receptor beta chains derived from one specimen sequenced in a study of identical twins. TCRdb re-called the 5' RACE reads with MiXCR, one entry per CDR3 protein. This table holds 400,000 to 550,000 distinct CDR3 sequences, 14% found once. This sample also appeared in a second study, on yellow fever vaccine responses in identical twins.

Specimen: CD4+ T cells sorted from blood. All receptors derive from a woman aged 18-29 years in good health.

This clonotype was counted between two and nine times. The chain has TRBV18 and TRBJ2-5, with a tentative D call TRBD1 (6 bases). The CDR3 has 15 amino acids. Per the germline V gene, CDR1 is KGHSH and CDR2 is LQKENI. Trimming pared 0 bases from V and 5 bases from J, leaving 13 bases between. CDR3: CASSPPSLQGETQYF. CDR3 DNA: TGTGCCAGCTCACCACCGTCACTCCAGGGGGAGACCCAGTACTTC.

This clonotype was counted ten times or more. The J gene is TRBJ2-1, the V gene TRBV5-1; D ambiguous. This CDR3 comprises 16 residues. CDR1 and CDR2 from the germline V gene are SGHRS and YFSETQ. Trimming removed 0 bases from V and 4 bases from J, with 14 bases in between. As DNA, the CDR3 is TGCGCCAGCAGCTTGGCTCTAAGCGCACAATACAATGAGCAGTTCTTC. Protein sequence: CASSLALSAQYNEQFF. Variable domain in full (rest from reference TRBV5-1 and TRBJ2-1): KAGVTQTPRYLIKTRGQQVTLSCSPISGHRSVSWYQQTPGQGLQFLFEYFSETQRNKGNFPGRFSGRQFSNSRSEMNVSTLELGDSALYLCASSLALSAQYNEQFFGPGTRLTVL.

Of note for this clonotype: Being one base from a much bigger clone, this may be a read error. The V gene is TRBV2, the J gene TRBJ2-1; D perhaps matches TRBD1 (5 bases). Germline lookup yields CDR1 SNHLY and CDR2 FYNNEI. This CDR3 has 15 residues. The CDR3 nucleotides are TGTGCCAGCATTGAATTGGTCAGGGTGGGCAATGAGCAGTTCTTC. Translation gives CASIELVRVGNEQFF.

This clonotype has just a few counts. The gene calls are TRBV7-2 and TRBJ1-6, with 7 bases matching TRBD1. Germline trimming cut 3 bases from V and 17 bases from J; bases unmatched to any gene: 7. This CDR3 has 12 residues. CDR1 is SGHTA and CDR2 is FQGNSA in the germline V gene. This CDR3 reads CASSLGQRHVHF. The CDR3 DNA reads as TGTGCCAGCAGCTTGGGACAGCGACACGTCCACTTT.

The table lists this clonotype with a few counts. This chain joins TRBV3-1 and TRBJ2-5; TRBD1 aligns across 7 bases. The CDR3 is 15 amino acids. V dropped 1 base and J dropped 7; count of bases not matched to a gene: 9. In germline, CDR1 is LGHDT, CDR2 YNNKEL (reference sequence). CDR3 DNA: TGTGCCAGCAGCCAAGTAAGGACAGGTCAGGGGACCCAGTACTTC. It encodes CASSQVRTGQGTQYF.

This clonotype appeared a few times. The rearrangement joins TRBV20-1 to TRBJ2-7; D uncertain. V was shortened by 5 bases and J by 12 bases, with 20 bases between the two germline ends. The CDR3 extends over 12 amino acids. Germline CDR1 is DFQATT and CDR2 is SNEGSKA (reference sequence). The CDR3: CSAAPLTFSGYF. For the CDR3, the DNA is TGCAGTGCTGCCCCTCTAACTTTCTCTGGGTACTTC.

This clonotype was counted between two and nine times. This chain links TRBV3-1 with TRBJ2-7; 9 bases align to TRBD2. Germline V gene lookup returns CDR1 LGHDT and CDR2 YNNKEL (reference sequence). V was clipped by 1 base and J by 0 bases; unmatched bases: 4. The CDR3 covers 16 residues. CDR3 nucleotide sequence: TGTGCCAGCAGCCAAGGACTAGCGGTAAGCTCCTACGAGCAGTACTTC. Amino acids: CASSQGLAVSSYEQYF.

This clonotype came up many times. The chain is built from TRBV12-3 or TRBV12-4 and TRBJ1-2; 8 nucleotides agree with TRBD1. The CDR3 covers 14 residues. The junction had 5 bases not matched to a gene; V was cut back by 2 bases and J by 6 bases. DNA for the CDR3: TGTGCCAGCAGTTTAACAGGGGGTCGGGATGGCTACACCTTC. This codes for CASSLTGGRDGYTF.

V gene TRBV4-3 combines with J gene TRBJ2-5; D ambiguous. This CDR3 is built from 13 residues. CDR1 is LGHNA, CDR2 YSLEER, per germline. V was pared by 1 base and J by 7 bases, with 10 bases between. CDR3: CASSQALRATQYF. The CDR3 DNA sequence: TGCGCCAGCAGCCAAGCCCTACGAGCGACCCAGTACTTC.

The chain is built from TRBV10-3 and TRBJ1-2, with D possibly being TRBD1 (5 bases). The germline CDR1 and CDR2 sequences are ENHRY and SYGVKD. The CDR3 has 12 amino acids. V gave up 6 bases and J gave up 5 bases, with 10 bases separating them. The CDR3 loop is CAISAGHYGYTF. CDR3 bases: TGTGCCATCAGCGCGGGGCATTATGGCTACACCTTC.

V usage is TRBV6-1 and J usage is TRBJ2-7; the match to TRBD1 covers 7 bases. The J segment lost 2 bases and the V segment lost 5 bases, leaving 6 bases of the junction unmatched. Germline-derived CDR1 and CDR2 are MNHNS and SASEGT. The CDR3 length is 14 residues. The CDR3 DNA reads TGTGCCAGCAGTATATACAGGGGAACCTACGAGCAGTACTTC. Translating gives CASSIYRGTYEQYF.

The V gene is TRBV27, the J gene TRBJ1-2; D uncertain. The germline CDR1 and CDR2 sequences are MNHEY and SMNVEV (reference sequence). This CDR3 has 16 amino acids. Trimming pared 5 bases from V and 2 bases from J, leaving 18 bases between. CDR3 coding DNA: TGTGCCAGCAGTCCCCTGGGGAGCAAAGGGAACTATGGCTACACCTTC. This translates into CASSPLGSKGNYGYTF.

This clonotype was seen just once. V is TRBV27 and J is TRBJ2-1, with D unresolved. This CDR3 spans 13 amino acids. V lost 7 bases, J lost 8 bases, and 15 bases lay in between. CDR1 and CDR2 from the germline V gene are MNHEY and SMNVEV (reference sequence). CDR3 nucleotides: TGTGCCAGCAAGCCTAGGAATAAGGATGAGCAGTTCTTC. It translates to CASKPRNKDEQFF.

This chain joins TRBV6-2 or TRBV6-3 and TRBJ2-3; 8 bases align to TRBD2. Germline V CDR1 and CDR2: MNHEY, SVGEGT. J was trimmed by 6 bases and V by 2 bases; bases with no gene match: 10. The CDR3 length is 16 residues. The CDR3 region is CASSYVSGLAADTQYF. The CDR3 DNA sequence: TGTGCCAGCAGTTACGTTTCAGGACTAGCTGCGGATACGCAGTATTTT.

This clonotype was seen more than once but under ten times. The CDR3 DNA is TGTGCCAGCAGCCAGGGTCTAGCGACCGTACCTAATGAGCAGTTCTTC. Protein sequence: CASSQGLATVPNEQFF. This sequence joins TRBV5-6 and TRBJ2-1; D is possibly TRBD2 (6 bases). With 4 bases removed from V and 7 bases from J, the gap between germline ends came to 21 bases. This CDR3 spans 16 amino acids. Germline V gene data show CDR1 as SGHDT and CDR2 as YYEEEE.